This T cell receptor beta chain was captured by sequencing in a study of T-cell reconstitution after alpha-beta-depleted transplantation in children. Unique molecular identifiers tagged the TCRbeta library. TCRdb passed the PCR reads through MiXCR, listing each CDR3 protein once. This table has about 230,000 distinct CDR3 sequences, 9.7% appearing once. This clonotype has a count of ten or more. V was pared by 3 bases and J by 7 bases, with 16 bases between. CDR3 length: 16 residues. Germline V gives CDR1 SGHTA, CDR2 FQGNSA. The source of this sequence is a human donor who donated a stem cell graft to a child with SCID. This sequence joins TRBV7-2 and TRBJ1-6; maybe TRBD1 (5 bases). The material was PBMCs from the stem cell graft donor, obtained from the stem cell graft. CDR3 sequence reads: CASSLWGSLSNSPLHF. CDR3 in DNA: TGTGCCAGCAGCTTGTGGGGCAGTTTGAGCAATTCACCCCTCCACTTT.